The 16 T cell receptor beta chains reported below all come from one sample, sequenced in a study of response to subunit inactivated influenza vaccine. TCRdb re-called the RT-PCR reads with MiXCR, one entry per CDR3 protein. The sample yields over 800,000 distinct CDR3 sequences, roughly 20% seen once. The material was PBMCs from blood, obtained about 5 days after vaccination. The receptors shown here come from a man in his fifties who received an inactivated influenza vaccine.

This chain uses TRBV7-7 with TRBJ2-5, with D possibly matching TRBD1 (6 bases). The CDR3 loop spans 12 amino acids. CDR1 SSHAT and CDR2 FNYEAQ come from the germline V gene (reference sequence). Trimming cost V 1 base and J 11 bases, with 11 bases left between them. In DNA, the CDR3 is TGTGCCAGCAGCTTAGAACAGGGCGTACAGTACTTC. This codes for CASSLEQGVQYF.

This clonotype was detected only a few times. The rearrangement joins TRBV11-2 to TRBJ2-1, with D perhaps assigned TRBD1 or TRBD2 (5 bases each). This CDR3 region has 17 residues. Trimming stripped 2 bases from V and 7 bases from J, with 21 bases between. CDR1 and CDR2 (germline): SGHAT, FQNNGV. CDR3 residues: CASSLLVGTAVLNEQFF. The CDR3 DNA follows: TGTGCCAGCAGCTTATTAGTCGGGACGGCCGTCCTTAATGAGCAGTTCTTC.

There are a few counts of this clonotype. The V gene is TRBV3-1, the J gene TRBJ2-5; possibly TRBD2 for D (5 bases). Germline V gene data show CDR1 as LGHDT and CDR2 as YNNKEL (reference sequence). Trimming removed 5 bases at V and 4 bases at J, with 11 bases between. This CDR3 has 13 amino acids. The chain's CDR3 is CASSLRAAETQYF. Here the CDR3 DNA reads TGTGCCAGCAGCTTGAGGGCTGCAGAGACCCAGTACTTC.

The chain recombines TRBV12-3 or TRBV12-4 with TRBJ2-1, with D possibly TRBD2 on 5 matching bases. The CDR3 is made up of 14 amino acids. V lost 2 bases, J lost 7 bases, and 12 bases lay in between. CDR3 bases: TGTGCCAGCAGTTTATCCAGCGGTAAGAATGAGCAGTTCTTC. Amino acids: CASSLSSGKNEQFF.

This clonotype has a handful of counts. CDR3 in amino acids: CSGSGGLRDTQYF. The CDR3, as DNA: TGCAGCGGGAGCGGGGGCCTTAGAGATACGCAGTATTTT. The chain couples TRBV29-1 to TRBJ2-3; 8 nucleotides align to TRBD2. Germline CDR1 SQVTM, CDR2 ANQGSEA. The CDR3 is 13 amino acids. The V segment lost 7 bases and the J segment 5 bases; nucleotides outside the gene matches: 8.

This clonotype was seen a handful of times. V gene TRBV28 combines with J gene TRBJ2-3; D possibly matches TRBD1 or TRBD2 (6 bases each). Germline V gives CDR1 MDHEN, CDR2 SYDVKM. The CDR3 consists of 15 residues. Trimming took off 5 bases at V and 2 bases at J, with 14 bases between the two ends. CDR3 sequence reads: CASSLGGLYTDTQYF. For the CDR3, the DNA is TGTGCCAGCAGTCTCGGGGGCCTATACACAGATACGCAGTATTTT. Combining the CDR3 with reference TRBV28 and TRBJ2-3 gives the whole variable domain DVKVTQSSRYLVKRTGEKVFLECVQDMDHENMFWYRQDPGLGLRLIYFSYDVKMKEKGDIPEGYSVSREKKERFSLILESASTNQTSMYLCASSLGGLYTDTQYFGPGTRLTVL.

This CDR3 reads CASSLHPGRGFHIEATDTQYF. DNA for the CDR3: TGTGCCAGCAGCCTACACCCAGGCAGGGGGTTCCATATCGAAGCCACAGATACGCAGTATTTT. The chain uses TRBV11-2 and TRBJ2-3, with 7 bases aligning to TRBD1. Germline trimming cut 5 bases from V and 2 bases from J; bases unmatched to any gene: 25. Germline V lookup: CDR1 SGHAT, CDR2 FQNNGV. The CDR3 runs 21 residues.

The chain carries TRBV7-2 and TRBJ2-7; 7 bases line up with TRBD2. CDR3 size: 12 residues. V shed 0 bases and J 10 bases; nucleotides not matched to a gene: 3. Germline V gene lookup returns CDR1 SGHTA and CDR2 FQGNSA. CDR3 sequence (DNA): TGTGCCAGCAGCTTAGCGGGAGGGCCCCAGTACTTC. Translation gives CASSLAGGPQYF.

The rearrangement joins TRBV4-1 to TRBJ1-4; D perhaps matches TRBD1 (5 bases). CDR1 is MGHRA and CDR2 is YSYEKL in the germline V gene. The V gene lost 4 bases and the J gene lost 8 bases, with 11 bases spanning the gap. This CDR3 has 13 amino acids. CDR3 sequence reads: CASSRVGQEKLFF. As DNA, the CDR3 is TGCGCCAGCAGCCGGGTGGGGCAGGAAAAACTGTTTTTT.

This clonotype came up a few times. The chain employs TRBV20-1 and TRBJ1-5; tentatively, D is TRBD1 (5 bases). Trimming took 5 bases from V and 7 from J, leaving 12 bases between them. Germline assignment: CDR1 DFQATT and CDR2 SNEGSKA (reference sequence). This CDR3 spans 12 amino acids. CDR3 bases: TGCAGTGCTTCTGGCGGGGACCAGCCCCAGCATTTT. It encodes CSASGGDQPQHF.

This clonotype occurred a few times. The CDR3 reads CASSQGQGTNEKLFF. Here the CDR3 DNA reads TGCGCCAGCAGCCAAGGACAGGGAACTAATGAAAAACTGTTTTTT. This chain links TRBV4-1 with TRBJ1-4; TRBD1 matches at 7 bases. The CDR3 consists of 15 residues. The germline V gene encodes CDR1 MGHRA and CDR2 YSYEKL. With 1 base clipped from V and 1 base from J, the junction kept 0 bases outside the gene matches.

This clonotype was detected a few times. The chain couples TRBV9 to TRBJ2-2; D may be TRBD2 (5 bases). Trimming shortened V by 3 bases and J by 0 bases, and 12 bases separated the two germline ends. Germline V gene sequence: CDR1 SGDLS, CDR2 YYNGEE. The CDR3 has 16 residues. The DNA of the CDR3 is TGTGCCAGCAGCGACCAGCGGATTGCGAACACCGGGGAGCTGTTTTTT. This codes for CASSDQRIANTGELFF. Filled out from reference TRBV9 and TRBJ2-2, the complete variable domain reads DSGVTQTPKHLITATGQRVTLRCSPRSGDLSVYWYQQSLDQGLQFLIQYYNGEERAKGNILERFSAQQFPDLHSELNLSSLELGDSALYFCASSDQRIANTGELFFGEGSRLTVL.

This clonotype turned up a few times. In DNA, the CDR3 is TGTGCCAGCAGTTACGGGGGCGTCGTGCTGGCCAAAAACATTCAGTACTTC. It is translated as CASSYGGVVLAKNIQYF. The V and J genes are TRBV12-3 or TRBV12-4 and TRBJ2-4, with D perhaps assigned TRBD1 or TRBD2 (6 bases each). There are 17 residues in the CDR3. Deletions cut 4 bases from V and 1 base from J, with 17 bases between.

This clonotype was counted many times. This chain connects TRBV28 to TRBJ2-3, with D possibly matching TRBD1 (6 bases). This CDR3 has 14 residues. Germline assignment: CDR1 MDHEN and CDR2 SYDVKM. V lost 2 bases, J lost 6 bases, and 12 bases lay in between. The CDR3 reads CASSLQGPMDTQYF. The CDR3 bases are TGTGCCAGCAGTTTACAGGGGCCGATGGATACGCAGTATTTT.

This clonotype was detected only a few times. The chain links TRBV20-1 to TRBJ2-3; perhaps TRBD1 as D (5 bases). CDR3 length: 16 residues. Trimming cost V 0 bases and J 0 bases, with 13 bases left between them. Germline values: CDR1 DFQATT, CDR2 SNEGSKA (reference sequence). The CDR3 sequence is CSARDPGSASTDTQYF. As DNA, the CDR3 is TGCAGTGCTAGAGATCCAGGGTCGGCTAGCACAGATACGCAGTATTTT.

This chain connects TRBV15 to TRBJ2-7; D is uncertain. The V gene's germline CDR1 is LNHNV and CDR2 YYDKDF (reference sequence). CDR3 length: 15 amino acids. The germline V and J ends were trimmed by 1 base and 0 bases, with 10 bases remaining between them. The CDR3 sequence: CATSRGLSSSYEQYF. CDR3 DNA sequence: TGTGCCACCAGCAGAGGACTTTCGAGCTCCTACGAGCAGTACTTC. The variable domain in full, completed from reference TRBV15 and TRBJ2-7, reads DAMVIQNPRYQVTQFGKPVTLSCSQTLNHNVMYWYQQKSSQAPKLLFHYYDKDFNNEADTPDNFQSRRPNTSFCFLDIRSPGLGDTAMYLCATSRGLSSSYEQYFGPGTRLTVT.